This is a list of T cell receptor beta chains from one sample in a study of early T cells in non-severe SARS-CoV-2 infection. MiXCR, applied by TCRdb to the 5' RACE reads, yields one record per CDR3 protein. In the table there are about 45,000 distinct CDR3 sequences, 9.5% to 15% of which are singletons. The sample consisted of whole blood. These receptor sequences come from an adult who was a healthcare worker with PCR-confirmed SARS-CoV-2 infection or an uninfected control (not recorded which). The CDR3 runs from the conserved cysteine through the conserved F or W. The order of the fields is D gene, CDR3 length, J gene, clone size, V gene, CDR3 protein, CDR3 DNA. The D gene is left open where the match is weak. Size values are once, few and many counts, or a class for expanded clones, and some rows have none.

D gene: NA
CDR3 length: 12
J gene: TRBJ1-1
clone size: few
V gene: TRBV7-9
CDR3 protein: CASSFGYPEAFF
CDR3 DNA: TGTGCCAGCAGCTTCGGGTATCCTGAAGCTTTCTTT

D gene: NA
CDR3 length: 14
J gene: TRBJ2-3
clone size: few
V gene: TRBV9
CDR3 protein: CASSPGHTSDTQYF
CDR3 DNA: TGTGCCAGCAGCCCAGGACATACCTCCGATACGCAGTATTTT

D gene: NA
CDR3 length: 15
J gene: TRBJ2-7
clone size: NA
V gene: TRBV18
CDR3 protein: CASSPRGAGGYEQYF
CDR3 DNA: TGTGCCAGCTCACCCCGTGGGGCAGGAGGTTACGAGCAGTACTTC

D gene: NA
CDR3 length: 12
J gene: TRBJ1-6
clone size: many
V gene: TRBV15
CDR3 protein: CATSRDRLPLHF
CDR3 DNA: TGTGCCACCAGCAGAGATCGGCTCCCCCTCCACTTT

D gene: NA
CDR3 length: 14
J gene: TRBJ2-7
clone size: few
V gene: TRBV29-1
CDR3 protein: CSVEDRPGSYEQYF
CDR3 DNA: TGCAGCGTTGAAGATCGGCCAGGCTCCTACGAGCAGTACTTC

D gene: NA
CDR3 length: 11
J gene: TRBJ1-1
clone size: many
V gene: TRBV20-1
CDR3 protein: CSARENTEAFF
CDR3 DNA: TGCAGTGCTAGAGAGAACACTGAAGCTTTCTTT

D gene: TRBD1
CDR3 length: 14
J gene: TRBJ2-7
clone size: NA
V gene: TRBV5-1
CDR3 protein: CASSFGTGGGEQYF
CDR3 DNA: TGCGCCAGCAGTTTCGGGACAGGGGGCGGCGAGCAGTACTTC

D gene: TRBD1
CDR3 length: 13
J gene: TRBJ1-6
clone size: many
V gene: TRBV6-5
CDR3 protein: CASSYTGDSPLHF
CDR3 DNA: TGTGCCAGCAGTTATACAGGGGACTCACCCCTCCACTTT

D gene: NA
CDR3 length: 14
J gene: TRBJ1-1
clone size: many
V gene: TRBV5-1
CDR3 protein: CASTRGQSNTEAFF
CDR3 DNA: TGCGCCAGCACCCGAGGGCAGTCGAACACTGAAGCTTTCTTT

D gene: NA
CDR3 length: 18
J gene: TRBJ1-2
clone size: NA
V gene: TRBV4-3
CDR3 protein: CASSQEIESLGGYYGYTF
CDR3 DNA: TGCGCCAGCAGCCAAGAAATCGAGTCTTTGGGGGGCTACTATGGCTACACCTTC

D gene: NA
CDR3 length: 15
J gene: TRBJ2-1
clone size: few
V gene: TRBV5-1
CDR3 protein: CASSPGWRTDNEQFF
CDR3 DNA: TGCGCCAGCAGCCCCGGTTGGAGAACGGACAATGAGCAGTTCTTC

D gene: NA
CDR3 length: 16
J gene: TRBJ1-5
clone size: few
V gene: TRBV27
CDR3 protein: CASSAHRAPSNQPQHF
CDR3 DNA: TGTGCCAGCAGTGCCCACAGGGCGCCTAGCAATCAGCCCCAGCATTTT

D gene: TRBD2
CDR3 length: 16
J gene: TRBJ2-3
clone size: few
V gene: TRBV5-1
CDR3 protein: CASSLRPSGDTDTQYF
CDR3 DNA: TGCGCCAGCAGCTTGCGTCCTAGCGGGGACACAGATACGCAGTATTTT

D gene: NA
CDR3 length: 13
J gene: TRBJ2-1
clone size: many
V gene: TRBV6-2/TRBV6-3
CDR3 protein: CASSYEVVNEQFF
CDR3 DNA: TGTGCCAGCAGTTACGAGGTTGTCAATGAGCAGTTCTTC

D gene: NA
CDR3 length: 14
J gene: TRBJ2-7
clone size: many
V gene: TRBV5-1
CDR3 protein: CASSLVVGSYEQYF
CDR3 DNA: TGCGCCAGCAGCTTGGTGGTCGGATCCTACGAGCAGTACTTC

D gene: TRBD2
CDR3 length: 16
J gene: TRBJ2-2
clone size: NA
V gene: TRBV6-6
CDR3 protein: CASRGLGRAFSGELFF
CDR3 DNA: TGTGCCAGCAGGGGGTTAGGGAGGGCCTTCTCCGGGGAGCTGTTTTTT

D gene: TRBD2
CDR3 length: 16
J gene: TRBJ2-1
clone size: NA
V gene: TRBV9
CDR3 protein: CASSVAQSGVYNEQFF
CDR3 DNA: TGTGCCAGCAGCGTAGCTCAAAGCGGGGTCTACAATGAGCAGTTCTTC

D gene: NA
CDR3 length: 15
J gene: TRBJ2-5
clone size: many
V gene: TRBV3-1
CDR3 protein: CASSQELDLQETQYF
CDR3 DNA: TGTGCCAGCAGCCAAGAATTGGATTTACAAGAGACCCAGTACTTC

D gene: TRBD2
CDR3 length: 15
J gene: TRBJ2-3
clone size: many
V gene: TRBV12-3/TRBV12-4
CDR3 protein: CASRRPRGGGDTQYF
CDR3 DNA: TGTGCCAGCAGGCGGCCGCGGGGGGGCGGAGATACGCAGTATTTT

D gene: NA
CDR3 length: 15
J gene: TRBJ2-7
clone size: many
V gene: TRBV12-3/TRBV12-4
CDR3 protein: CASSSRPEAGDEQYF
CDR3 DNA: TGTGCCAGCAGTTCGCGACCCGAAGCCGGAGACGAGCAGTACTTC

D gene: TRBD2
CDR3 length: 15
J gene: TRBJ2-3
clone size: NA
V gene: TRBV12-3/TRBV12-4
CDR3 protein: CASSRGGGSTDTQYF
CDR3 DNA: TGTGCCAGCAGCCGTGGGGGGGGAAGCACAGATACGCAGTATTTT

D gene: NA
CDR3 length: 12
J gene: TRBJ2-7
clone size: few
V gene: TRBV5-4
CDR3 protein: CASSYGISEQYF
CDR3 DNA: TGTGCCAGCAGCTACGGGATCTCCGAGCAGTACTTC

D gene: NA
CDR3 length: 10
J gene: TRBJ2-3
clone size: NA
V gene: TRBV12-3/TRBV12-4
CDR3 protein: CASSLHTQYF
CDR3 DNA: TGTGCCAGCAGTTTACATACGCAGTATTTT

D gene: NA
CDR3 length: 22
J gene: TRBJ1-1
clone size: many
V gene: TRBV23-1
CDR3 protein: CASSQSCGGREEPWGMNTEAFF
CDR3 DNA: TGCGCCAGCAGTCAATCGTGTGGGGGCAGGGAAGAGCCCTGGGGCATGAACACTGAAGCTTTCTTT

D gene: NA
CDR3 length: 11
J gene: TRBJ2-1
clone size: NA
V gene: TRBV5-8
CDR3 protein: CASSPSNEQFF
CDR3 DNA: TGTGCCAGCAGCCCATCCAATGAGCAGTTCTTC

D gene: NA
CDR3 length: 8
J gene: TRBJ1-2
clone size: many
V gene: TRBV29-1
CDR3 protein: CSADGYTF
CDR3 DNA: TGCAGCGCCGATGGCTACACCTTC

D gene: NA
CDR3 length: 14
J gene: TRBJ2-3
clone size: many
V gene: TRBV29-1
CDR3 protein: CSVAGAKSTDTQYF
CDR3 DNA: TGCAGCGTTGCGGGGGCTAAGAGCACAGATACGCAGTATTTT

D gene: TRBD1
CDR3 length: 15
J gene: TRBJ1-1
clone size: many
V gene: TRBV6-6
CDR3 protein: CASRGGTAPNAEAFF
CDR3 DNA: TGTGCCAGCAGGGGGGGGACAGCCCCTAACGCTGAAGCTTTCTTT

D gene: NA
CDR3 length: 13
J gene: TRBJ1-1
clone size: NA
V gene: TRBV29-1
CDR3 protein: CSVTARSDTEAFF
CDR3 DNA: TGCAGCGTTACGGCGCGGAGCGACACTGAAGCTTTCTTT

D gene: NA
CDR3 length: 15
J gene: TRBJ1-6
clone size: NA
V gene: TRBV20-1
CDR3 protein: CSAAPGSGPNSPLHF
CDR3 DNA: TGCAGTGCTGCCCCTGGGTCAGGTCCTAATTCACCCCTCCACTTT

D gene: TRBD1
CDR3 length: 14
J gene: TRBJ2-7
clone size: NA
V gene: TRBV7-2
CDR3 protein: CASSSGTGACEQYF
CDR3 DNA: TGTGCCAGCAGCTCCGGGACAGGGGCCTGCGAGCAGTACTTC

D gene: NA
CDR3 length: 15
J gene: TRBJ1-4
clone size: few
V gene: TRBV28
CDR3 protein: CASRNTGTSSEKLFF
CDR3 DNA: TGTGCCAGCAGAAACACCGGGACTTCGAGTGAAAAACTGTTTTTT

D gene: NA
CDR3 length: 13
J gene: TRBJ2-5
clone size: many
V gene: TRBV7-2
CDR3 protein: CASSLASLQTQYF
CDR3 DNA: TGTGCCAGCAGCTTAGCCAGCTTGCAGACCCAGTACTTC

D gene: TRBD2
CDR3 length: 14
J gene: TRBJ2-1
clone size: many
V gene: TRBV20-1
CDR3 protein: CSARTAGGYNEQFF
CDR3 DNA: TGCAGTGCTAGAACCGCGGGGGGCTACAATGAGCAGTTCTTC

D gene: TRBD1
CDR3 length: 13
J gene: TRBJ2-7
clone size: few
V gene: TRBV2
CDR3 protein: CASSTGQGGEQYF
CDR3 DNA: TGTGCCAGCAGTACAGGACAGGGCGGCGAGCAGTACTTC

D gene: NA
CDR3 length: 12
J gene: TRBJ2-3
clone size: NA
V gene: TRBV30
CDR3 protein: CAWSVTADTQYF
CDR3 DNA: TGTGCCTGGAGTGTCACGGCAGATACGCAGTATTTT

D gene: NA
CDR3 length: 16
J gene: TRBJ2-3
clone size: few
V gene: TRBV3-1
CDR3 protein: CASSLGGAPEEDTQYF
CDR3 DNA: TGTGCCAGCAGCCTAGGTGGGGCCCCAGAGGAAGATACGCAGTATTTT

D gene: NA
CDR3 length: 14
J gene: TRBJ1-2
clone size: many
V gene: TRBV7-2
CDR3 protein: CASSSGVVAGGYTF
CDR3 DNA: TGTGCCAGCAGCTCAGGGGTCGTAGCTGGAGGCTACACCTTC

D gene: TRBD2
CDR3 length: 15
J gene: TRBJ2-1
clone size: few
V gene: TRBV7-9
CDR3 protein: CASSPSGRLYNEQFF
CDR3 DNA: TGTGCCAGCAGCCCAAGCGGGAGACTTTACAATGAGCAGTTCTTC

D gene: TRBD2
CDR3 length: 16
J gene: TRBJ2-7
clone size: few
V gene: TRBV20-1
CDR3 protein: CSASGLAGATTYEQYF
CDR3 DNA: TGCAGTGCGTCGGGACTAGCGGGAGCCACCACTTACGAGCAGTACTTC

D gene: NA
CDR3 length: 11
J gene: TRBJ2-3
clone size: many
V gene: TRBV29-1
CDR3 protein: CSVRQGDTQYF
CDR3 DNA: TGCAGCGTTCGTCAGGGAGATACGCAGTATTTT

D gene: TRBD2
CDR3 length: 13
J gene: TRBJ2-1
clone size: few
V gene: TRBV20-1
CDR3 protein: CSARLAGGYEQFF
CDR3 DNA: TGCAGTGCTAGACTAGCGGGGGGCTATGAGCAGTTCTTC

D gene: NA
CDR3 length: 14
J gene: TRBJ2-7
clone size: NA
V gene: TRBV6-5
CDR3 protein: CASSYGTGATEQYF
CDR3 DNA: TGTGCCAGCAGTTATGGGACGGGTGCTACCGAGCAGTACTTC

D gene: NA
CDR3 length: 12
J gene: TRBJ2-1
clone size: few
V gene: TRBV2
CDR3 protein: CASSGSTVAQFF
CDR3 DNA: TGTGCCAGCAGTGGGTCTACCGTCGCGCAGTTCTTC

D gene: TRBD1
CDR3 length: 16
J gene: TRBJ2-7
clone size: NA
V gene: TRBV7-8
CDR3 protein: CASSLPSSGQGNEQYF
CDR3 DNA: TGTGCCAGCAGCTTACCATCCTCGGGACAGGGTAACGAGCAGTACTTC

D gene: NA
CDR3 length: 12
J gene: TRBJ1-5
clone size: NA
V gene: TRBV12-3/TRBV12-4
CDR3 protein: CASSRPDQPQHF
CDR3 DNA: TGTGCCAGCAGCCGTCCCGATCAGCCCCAGCATTTT

D gene: NA
CDR3 length: 14
J gene: TRBJ2-1
clone size: many
V gene: TRBV7-9
CDR3 protein: CASSQSVSYNEQFF
CDR3 DNA: TGTGCCAGCAGCCAAAGCGTTTCCTACAATGAGCAGTTCTTC

D gene: TRBD1
CDR3 length: 16
J gene: TRBJ1-2
clone size: many
V gene: TRBV20-1
CDR3 protein: CSAKRAGGGVVDGYTF
CDR3 DNA: TGCAGTGCTAAGAGAGCAGGGGGCGGGGTTGTAGATGGCTACACCTTC

D gene: NA
CDR3 length: 14
J gene: TRBJ2-3
clone size: many
V gene: TRBV2
CDR3 protein: CASSPGTVVKTQYF
CDR3 DNA: TGTGCCAGCAGCCCCGGGACTGTCGTTAAGACGCAGTATTTT

D gene: NA
CDR3 length: 13
J gene: TRBJ2-7
clone size: few
V gene: TRBV6-2/TRBV6-3
CDR3 protein: CASTRTDTYEQYF
CDR3 DNA: TGTGCCAGCACCCGGACCGATACCTACGAGCAGTACTTC

D gene: NA
CDR3 length: 14
J gene: TRBJ2-5
clone size: NA
V gene: TRBV28
CDR3 protein: CASRNSRPQETQYF
CDR3 DNA: TGTGCCAGCAGGAATAGTAGGCCACAAGAGACCCAGTACTTC

D gene: NA
CDR3 length: 13
J gene: TRBJ2-1
clone size: many
V gene: TRBV11-2
CDR3 protein: CASSLVVGNEQFF
CDR3 DNA: TGTGCCAGCAGCTTAGTGGTTGGCAATGAGCAGTTCTTC

D gene: TRBD1
CDR3 length: 20
J gene: TRBJ2-3
clone size: many
V gene: TRBV15
CDR3 protein: CATSRGPGQGSPIGTDTQYF
CDR3 DNA: TGTGCCACCAGCAGAGGCCCCGGACAGGGGAGCCCAATAGGCACAGATACGCAGTATTTT

D gene: NA
CDR3 length: 14
J gene: TRBJ1-1
clone size: few
V gene: TRBV10-3
CDR3 protein: CAISEGPANTEAFF
CDR3 DNA: TGTGCCATCAGTGAGGGGCCGGCGAACACTGAAGCTTTCTTT